A selection of T cell receptor beta chains follows, all from one sample in a study of beta chain features in type 1 diabetes. The table came from immunoSEQ multiplex PCR; TCRdb's copy has only in-frame clones and leaves some out. The profile shows 200,000 to 250,000 clones, roughly 70% of them singletons. The sample taken for sequencing was naive CD4+ T cells from blood. These receptors came from a man aged 25 to 40 in good health. The CDR3 runs from the conserved cysteine through the conserved F or W. A D gene is named only where the DNA matches it firmly. Rows may omit the clone size; those that give it use once, few, many or a size class.

D,V,size,J,CDR3,DNA
-,TRBV30,-,TRBJ2-7,CAWSDRIAQYF,TGTGCCTGGAGTGATAGGATAGCGCAGTACTTC
-,TRBV5-6,-,TRBJ2-5,CASSPLRKETQYF,TGTGCCAGCAGCCCACTCCGAAAAGAGACCCAGTACTTC
-,TRBV30,few,TRBJ1-6,CAWRAGSPLHF,TGTGCCTGGAGGGCTGGCTCACCCCTCCACTTT
-,TRBV13,-,TRBJ1-2,CASSLGGDNYGYTF,TGTGCCAGCAGCTTAGGTGGGGATAACTATGGCTACACCTTC
-,TRBV5-1,-,TRBJ2-5,CASSLETGRGETQYF,TGCGCCAGCAGCTTAGAAACAGGCCGCGGGGAGACCCAGTACTTC
-,TRBV30,few,TRBJ2-3,CAWRGETSTDTQYF,TGTGCCTGGAGAGGGGAGACTAGCACAGATACGCAGTATTTT
-,TRBV29-1,-,TRBJ2-7,CSVAQGTYEQYF,TGCAGCGTCGCACAGGGAACCTACGAGCAGTACTTC
-,TRBV7-9,-,TRBJ2-1,CASSLLGQNPYNEQFF,TGTGCCAGCAGCTTACTCGGACAGAACCCCTACAATGAGCAGTTCTTC
-,TRBV2,-,TRBJ1-2,CASSGADRKSYGYTF,TGTGCCAGCAGTGGGGCAGACCGCAAATCCTATGGCTACACCTTC
-,TRBV29-1,-,TRBJ1-2,CSVRGLFLDGYTF,TGCAGCGTACGGGGTCTATTCCTCGATGGCTACACCTTC
-,TRBV7-2,-,TRBJ2-2,CASSPGASGELFF,TGTGCCAGCAGCCCTGGGGCCTCCGGGGAGCTGTTTTTT
-,TRBV14,-,TRBJ2-1,CASSQLRSGLLDEQFF,TGTGCCAGCAGCCAACTACGGAGCGGGCTTCTGGATGAGCAGTTCTTC
TRBD1,TRBV11-3,-,TRBJ1-2,CASSLTGEDGYTF,TGTGCCAGCAGCTTAACAGGGGAGGATGGCTACACCTTC
-,TRBV6-5,-,TRBJ1-5,CASSRGEYQPQHF,TGTGCCAGCAGCCGAGGGGAGTATCAGCCCCAGCATTTT
-,TRBV18,few,TRBJ1-2,CASSPSTTKRVGGYTF,TGTGCCAGCTCACCGTCCACGACAAAGAGGGTAGGAGGCTACACCTTC
TRBD2,TRBV29-1,few,TRBJ2-7,CSVERLAAYEQYF,TGCAGCGTTGAGCGACTAGCGGCCTACGAGCAGTACTTC
-,TRBV30,-,TRBJ2-1,CAWRAAPSSYNEQFF,TGTGCCTGGAGAGCAGCTCCTAGCTCCTACAATGAGCAGTTCTTC
-,TRBV29-1,few,TRBJ1-1,CSALPLNTEAFF,TGCAGCGCATTGCCGCTGAACACTGAAGCTTTCTTT
-,TRBV11-2,-,TRBJ2-4,CASSLISEGSIQYF,TGTGCCAGCAGCTTAATATCAGAGGGGTCCATTCAGTACTTC
-,TRBV30,-,TRBJ1-1,CAWNRALNTEAFF,TGTGCCTGGAACAGGGCCCTGAACACTGAAGCTTTCTTT
-,TRBV7-4,-,TRBJ2-7,CASSPYIGGEQYF,TGTGCCAGCAGCCCATACATAGGTGGCGAGCAGTACTTC
TRBD1,TRBV30,few,TRBJ2-1,CAWTRTGSLGAGSYNEQFF,TGTGCCTGGACCCGGACAGGGTCACTAGGGGCGGGATCCTACAATGAGCAGTTCTTC
-,TRBV10-3,once,TRBJ2-5,CAISDGKEETQYF,TGTGCCATCAGTGATGGAAAGGAAGAGACCCAGTACTTC
-,TRBV30,few,TRBJ1-1,CAWTRDTYLGSFF,TGTGCCTGGACCCGGGACACCTATCTCGGGTCTTTCTTT
-,TRBV29-1,-,TRBJ2-1,CSVYYNEQFF,TGCAGCGTTTATTACAATGAGCAGTTCTTC
-,TRBV29-1,few,TRBJ2-3,CSVAGVHTDTQYF,TGCAGCGTCGCCGGGGTTCACACAGATACGCAGTATTTT
TRBD2,TRBV30,once,TRBJ2-1,CAWKRAGVRVEQFF,TGTGCCTGGAAGAGAGCGGGGGTTAGGGTTGAGCAGTTCTTC
TRBD2,TRBV19,-,TRBJ2-1,CASLGLAGPNEQFF,TGTGCCAGTTTAGGACTAGCGGGACCCAATGAGCAGTTCTTC
-,TRBV25-1,-,TRBJ1-6,CASSETVNLGSPLHF,TGTGCCAGCAGTGAAACCGTGAATCTGGGTTCACCCCTCCACTTT
-,TRBV6-6,-,TRBJ2-4,CASSPDLAKNIQYF,TGTGCCAGCAGTCCGGACTTAGCCAAAAACATTCAGTACTTC
-,TRBV30,-,TRBJ1-1,CAWIPRIDTEAFF,TGTGCCTGGATCCCCAGGATAGACACTGAAGCTTTCTTT
TRBD2,TRBV5-4,-,TRBJ2-3,CASSLASGADTQYF,TGTGCCAGCAGCTTGGCGAGCGGGGCAGATACGCAGTATTTT
-,TRBV5-6,-,TRBJ2-7,CASSLRRYEQYF,TGTGCCAGCAGCTTGAGGCGGTACGAGCAGTACTTC
TRBD2,TRBV5-1,-,TRBJ2-1,CASSLEAGLGEQFF,TGCGCCAGCAGCTTGGAAGCGGGGCTGGGTGAGCAGTTCTTC
-,TRBV29-1,-,TRBJ2-1,CSVAPSIRTGYNEQFF,TGCAGCGTCGCCCCATCCATTCGGACTGGTTACAATGAGCAGTTCTTC